The entry below describes one T cell receptor beta chain. Generated by immunoSEQ multiplex PCR, the TCRdb table keeps only in-frame clones and is missing some. Of hundreds of thousands of clones in the sample, approximately 92% were seen once. Cells designated naive CD8 were CD45RO-negative and were positively selected for CCR7, with terminally differentiated effector memory CD45RA+ cells excluded. The sample is drawn from a study of shared clonotypes between healthy human individuals. The source is a man aged 30 to 45 in good health. Input material: naive CD8+ T cells sorted from blood.

The CDR3 DNA reads as TGTGCCAGCAGTTTATGGGCAGGGAGCTCCTACGAGCAGTACTTC. Protein sequence: CASSLWAGSSYEQYF. The rearrangement uses TRBV27 and TRBJ2-7; D might be TRBD1 or TRBD2, each matching 5 bases. CDR3 size: 15 residues. Germline V gene data show CDR1 as MNHEY and CDR2 as SMNVEV (reference sequence). V shed 1 base and J shed 0 bases, with 10 bases lying between them.